A selection of T cell receptor beta chains follows, all from one sample in a study of shared clonotypes between healthy human individuals. Measured with immunoSEQ multiplex PCR; TCRdb has only the in-frame clones, and not every one. The sample yields roughly 2.2 million clones, less than 95% seen once. The sample was naive CD4+ T cells from PBMCs. Receptors were obtained from a man in his late teens or twenties in good health. Some clones in this sample may be carry-over from other donors' samples. CDR3s include the opening cysteine and the closing phenylalanine or tryptophan. D genes are given only for firm matches.

v_call	d_call	j_call	cdr3_aa
TRBV5-5	NA	TRBJ2-3	CASTHGGGLSDTQYF
TRBV27	TRBD1	TRBJ2-7	CASSLDRGAEQYF
TRBV7-2	TRBD1	TRBJ1-2	CASSLSRGLDGYTF
TRBV2	NA	TRBJ2-1	CATQANGGPNEQFF
TRBV25-1	NA	TRBJ1-1	CASRWQGNTEAFF
TRBV5-1	NA	TRBJ1-4	CASRLGSNEKLFF
TRBV5-4	NA	TRBJ2-2	CASSPIIGLNTGELFF
TRBV29-1	TRBD1	TRBJ1-4	CSAWTGDEKLFF
TRBV18	TRBD1	TRBJ2-3	CASSRTQGAPDTQYF
TRBV6-1	TRBD2	TRBJ2-2	CASSGGLAGVGGELFF
TRBV7-2	NA	TRBJ2-1	CASSLAAIWEQFF
TRBV6-5	NA	TRBJ1-4	CASSYRPTGPNEKLFF
TRBV10-3	NA	TRBJ1-2	CAISPGINYGYTF
TRBV4-2	NA	TRBJ2-2	CASSLGAGTGELFF
TRBV18	TRBD2	TRBJ2-7	CASSAPGLAHPYEQYF
TRBV7-3	TRBD2	TRBJ2-3	CASSFSGLADGFTDTQYF
TRBV27	NA	TRBJ1-1	CASSLSGENTEAFF
TRBV5-1	TRBD1	TRBJ2-3	CASSSGQGRSDTQYF
TRBV18	NA	TRBJ2-7	CASSATQGWEQYF
TRBV7-3	TRBD1	TRBJ2-2	CASSSGQGITGELFF
TRBV19	NA	TRBJ1-5	CASHSRAGLSNQPQHF
TRBV27	NA	TRBJ1-4	CASSYTFRGPNEKLFF
TRBV7-9	NA	TRBJ2-7	CASSLGGPGHEQYF
TRBV25-1	NA	TRBJ2-7	CASSESDRSHYEQYF
TRBV4-2	TRBD2	TRBJ2-1	CASSQDFAYGDGRAYNEQFF
TRBV11-2	NA	TRBJ2-3	CASSRERVSTDTQYF
TRBV2	NA	TRBJ1-1	CASSVLRLDTEAFF
TRBV9	NA	TRBJ1-2	CASSVEGVDYGYTF
TRBV19	NA	TRBJ1-5	CASSIFGTGSNQPQHF
TRBV6-6	NA	TRBJ1-2	CASSYSRGYTF
TRBV11-2	TRBD2	TRBJ2-4	CASTIKDGLAGETNIQYF
TRBV4-2	TRBD1	TRBJ1-5	CASSPRTGGNQPQHF
TRBV13	NA	TRBJ2-7	CASSLVPGAYEQYF
TRBV28	TRBD1	TRBJ1-2	CASSGPGQGADYGYTF
TRBV5-4	NA	TRBJ2-1	CASSKDREGNEQFF
TRBV28	NA	TRBJ2-7	CASSLRGGMDYEQYF
TRBV6-5	TRBD2	TRBJ2-7	CASSSLAGAYEQYF
TRBV4-1	TRBD1	TRBJ1-4	CASSSGQGGGGEKLFF
TRBV6-5	NA	TRBJ1-4	CASSYTGIREKLFF